The 22 T cell receptor beta chains listed next were all sequenced from one sample in a study of CD8+ T cells in alopecia areata. Treatment here: oral pan-JAK inhibitor, 5-10 mg twice daily. Sequencing relied on a cDNA template that was reverse transcribed from extracted RNA. The data were produced by immunoSEQ multiplex PCR, yet TCRdb's version contains in-frame clones alone and is incomplete. The data show some 200,000 clones, with roughly 64% seen just once and around 13% held by the top ten. Sequenced here: CD8+ T cells sorted from blood, sampled at week 24, from a patient treated with tofacitinib. The source of these receptors is a human donor with alopecia areata.

This clone has a handful of counts. The J gene is TRBJ2-1, the V gene TRBV4-1; D is uncertain. The germline gives CDR1 MGHRA, CDR2 YSYEKL. The CDR3 spans 16 residues. Trimming removed 3 bases at V and 0 bases at J, with 12 bases between. The CDR3 DNA is TGCGCCAGCAGCCAGTCTCACCCCCTCTCCTACAATGAGCAGTTCTTC. It codes for CASSQSHPLSYNEQFF.

This clone was recorded only once. The chain couples TRBV27 to TRBJ1-1; no firm D call. The CDR3 sequence is 11 residues long. Germline loops: CDR1 MNHEY, CDR2 SMNVEV (reference sequence). As DNA, the CDR3 is TGTGCTCCCTCCGGCGGCTCTGAAGCTTTCTTT. It specifies CAPSGGSEAFF.

J is TRBJ2-3 and V is TRBV25-1, with D possibly matching TRBD2 (6 bases). V was trimmed by 3 bases and J by 4 bases, leaving 11 bases between them. This CDR3 has 14 amino acids. Germline V gene data show CDR1 as MGHDK and CDR2 as SYGVNS. The CDR3 nucleotides read TGTGCCAGCAGTGACGTAGGAGGGGCAGATACGCAGTATTTT. It translates to CASSDVGGADTQYF.

The chain uses TRBV5-1 and TRBJ1-5; D is uncertain. CDR1 is SGHRS and CDR2 is YFSETQ in the germline V gene. This CDR3 has 13 amino acids. V dropped 0 bases and J dropped 0 bases, with 1 base sitting between them. The CDR3, as DNA: TGCGCCAGCAGCTTGGATAGCAATCAGCCCCAGCATTTT. Translating it yields CASSLDSNQPQHF.

In its sample, this clone was seen a few times. J is TRBJ2-2 and V is TRBV13; D may be TRBD1 or TRBD2 (6 bases each). Trimming cost V 7 bases and J 3 bases, with 15 bases left between them. Germline CDR1 reads PRHDT; CDR2 reads FYEKMQ (reference sequence). The CDR3 runs to 15 residues. The CDR3 nucleotides are TGTGCCAGCACCCTTGGAGGGGGGTACACCGGGGAGCTGTTTTTT. Translated: CASTLGGGYTGELFF.

This chain connects TRBV30 to TRBJ1-2; 7 bases fit TRBD1. The CDR3 consists of 15 residues. The V and J ends lost 5 bases and 4 bases, in that order; junction bases with no gene match: 13. Germline CDR1 is GTSNPN and CDR2 is SVGIG (reference sequence). CDR3 nucleotide sequence: TGTGCCTGGGCGGGAGGGGACAGCGACGTCTATGGCTACACCTTC. Its translation is CAWAGGDSDVYGYTF.

V is TRBV2 and J is TRBJ2-1, with D perhaps being TRBD1 or TRBD2 (5 bases each). The CDR3 is made up of 16 amino acids. Germline lookup yields CDR1 SNHLY and CDR2 FYNNEI. Trimming pared 6 bases from V and 4 bases from J, leaving 19 bases between. CDR3 bases: TGTGCCAGCAGAGGGGCCGAAGGGAGCCAATACAATGAGCAGTTCTTC. This codes for CASRGAEGSQYNEQFF.

V gene TRBV27 combines with J gene TRBJ2-5; D not resolved. Germline loops: CDR1 MNHEY, CDR2 SMNVEV (reference sequence). The CDR3 is 14 residues long. The V end was cut by 2 bases, the J end by 4 bases, with 11 bases between. CDR3 in amino acids: CASSLGPRLETQYF. The CDR3, as DNA: TGTGCCAGCAGTTTAGGACCCCGACTAGAGACCCAGTACTTC.

This clone was detected once. This CDR3 is also generated by other DNA sequences in the sample. This chain joins TRBV18 and TRBJ2-7, with D perhaps matching TRBD1 (9 bases). Trimming removed 3 bases from V and 4 bases from J, with 19 bases in between. The germline CDR1 and CDR2 sequences are KGHSH and LQKENI. The CDR3 has 16 amino acids. Here the CDR3 reads CASSPTGGTGSYEQYF. The CDR3 bases are TGTGCCAGCTCACCCACGGGAGGGACAGGGAGTTACGAGCAGTACTTC.

The chain links TRBV30 to TRBJ1-5; D is undetermined. The CDR3 has 18 amino acids. V was trimmed by 2 bases and J by 2 bases, leaving 22 bases between them. Germline V gene data show CDR1 as GTSNPN and CDR2 as SVGIG (reference sequence). In DNA, the CDR3 is TGTGCCTGGAGTCCAGACAATATGGGCCCCTTAGGCAATCAGCCCCAGCATTTT. Its protein is CAWSPDNMGPLGNQPQHF.

The chain's CDR3 is CATSTRAQARNEQYF. The CDR3 nucleotides are TGTGCCACCAGCACCCGGGCCCAGGCCAGGAACGAGCAGTACTTC. This sequence joins TRBV15 and TRBJ2-7; D ambiguous. In germline, CDR1 is LNHNV, CDR2 YYDKDF (reference sequence). The CDR3 consists of 15 residues. V lost 4 bases and J lost 5, with 18 bases in between.

This clone was detected a few times. The V and J genes are TRBV29-1 and TRBJ2-1, with 8 bases lining up with TRBD1. Trimming removed 5 bases from V and 5 bases from J; junction bases left unmatched: 5. CDR3 length equals 13 residues. In germline, CDR1 is SQVTM, CDR2 ANQGSEA. CDR3 sequence: CSVFGTGHNEQFF. The CDR3 bases are TGCAGCGTTTTCGGGACAGGTCACAATGAGCAGTTCTTC.

This clone was seen once. The chain couples TRBV29-1 to TRBJ2-1; 11 nucleotides align to TRBD1. Trimming removed 7 bases from V and 7 bases from J; junction bases left unmatched: 6. The CDR3 length is 13 residues. Looked up from germline, CDR1 is SQVTM and CDR2 is ANQGSEA. CDR3 protein: CSEGQGASNEQFF. The CDR3, as DNA: TGCAGCGAAGGACAGGGGGCTTCTAATGAGCAGTTCTTC.

V is TRBV5-1 and J is TRBJ2-3; D is uncertain. Per germline, CDR1 SGHRS and CDR2 YFSETQ. This CDR3 spans 17 amino acids. Between the trimmed V and J ends, which lost 4 bases and 0 bases, there was a span of 18 bases. CDR3 nucleotides: TGCGCCAGCAGCCCTGATATAGCCCCTCTAAGCACAGATACGCAGTATTTT. Its translation: CASSPDIAPLSTDTQYF.

Regarding this clone: Other DNA sequences in this specimen translate into the identical CDR3. This sequence joins TRBV9 and TRBJ1-1, with 10 bases that match TRBD1. The length of the CDR3 is 14 residues. J lost 4 bases, V lost 0 bases, and 0 bases had no gene match. Germline V gene lookup returns CDR1 SGDLS and CDR2 YYNGEE. CDR3 in amino acids: CASSVGTGGTEAFF. For the CDR3, the DNA is TGTGCCAGCAGCGTAGGGACAGGGGGCACTGAAGCTTTCTTT.

The rearrangement links TRBV23-1 to TRBJ2-6; 7 bases line up with TRBD1. TRBV23-1 is assigned to the ORF class and has an uncertain function. The CDR3 is made up of 16 amino acids. Unmatched junction bases numbered 8, after V lost 9 bases and J lost 0 bases. The CDR3 bases are TGCGCCAGTCCGGGACAGAGTCTCTCTGGGGCCAACGTCCTGACTTTC. It codes for CASPGQSLSGANVLTF.

The chain uses TRBV27 and TRBJ2-1; TRBD1 might be the D (5 bases). CDR1 and CDR2 from the germline V gene are MNHEY and SMNVEV (reference sequence). The CDR3 is 16 residues long. V was trimmed by 7 bases and J by 15 bases, leaving 31 bases between them. The CDR3 nucleotides are TGTGCCAGCATTCTCGGTTTTAAACAGGTTTTGGGTCATAGGTTCTTC. Translated, it gives CASILGFKQVLGHRFF.

This clone occurred once. The chain recombines TRBV15 with TRBJ1-6; 7 bases map to TRBD1. This CDR3 contains 14 residues. Germline loops: CDR1 LNHNV, CDR2 YYDKDF (reference sequence). J gave up 5 bases and V 6 bases, and 4 bases lay outside the gene matches. In nucleotides, the CDR3 is TGTGCCACCAGTTACAGGGGTGATAATTCACCCCTCCACTTT. Residues: CATSYRGDNSPLHF.

V is TRBV19 and J is TRBJ2-1, with a weak D call TRBD2 (5 bases). Germline V gene sequence: CDR1 LNHDA, CDR2 SQIVND (reference sequence). Trimming took 3 bases from V and 5 from J, leaving 8 bases between them. The CDR3 sequence is 13 residues long. CDR3 residues: CASSISGNNEQFF. CDR3 DNA sequence: TGTGCCAGTAGTATTTCGGGGAACAATGAGCAGTTCTTC.

V is TRBV18 and J is TRBJ2-5, with 7 bases matching TRBD1. Trimming at V came to 6 bases and at J to 3 bases, leaving 4 bases not matched to a gene. The CDR3 totals 13 residues. The germline gives CDR1 KGHSH, CDR2 LQKENI. CDR3 DNA sequence: TGTGCCAGCTCCCAAGGGACAGAAGAGACCCAGTACTTC. Translated, it gives CASSQGTEETQYF.

J is TRBJ2-3 and V is TRBV27, with 12 bases matching TRBD2. The ends lost 8 bases at V and 0 bases at J; junction bases unmatched: 12. The CDR3 consists of 18 residues. Germline V gene data show CDR1 as MNHEY and CDR2 as SMNVEV (reference sequence). The CDR3 nucleotides are TGTGCCAGCCGACCCCGGACTAGCGGGGAGGGAAGCACAGATACGCAGTATTTT. Amino acid sequence: CASRPRTSGEGSTDTQYF.

The chain employs TRBV15 and TRBJ2-3; 8 bases agree with TRBD2. The CDR3 spans 15 residues. In germline, CDR1 is LNHNV, CDR2 YYDKDF (reference sequence). Unmatched junction bases numbered 4, after V lost 3 bases and J lost 2 bases. The CDR3 loop is CATSSTSGHTDTQYF. CDR3 DNA sequence: TGTGCCACCAGCAGCACTAGCGGCCACACAGATACGCAGTATTTT.